This T cell receptor beta chain was recovered during a study of shared clonotypes between healthy human individuals (dated by TCRdb to 2020 to 2021). Notes on the research overall: A few men and two women, aged 18 to 49 years, made up the cohort. Each donor's leukapheresis produced roughly between roughly 0.85 and 10 billion PBMCs. For each donor, CD4 naive and CD4 memory were each run on three plates, CD8 naive on two plates, and CD8 memory on one plate. To estimate repertoire size and how much clonotype sharing occurs between individuals, the study deeply sequenced the blood TCR repertoires of five healthy adults. To increase sequencing depth and limit assay-specific biases, TCR repertoire library preparation and sequencing were carried out by different laboratories using diverse techniques.

This clone appeared a single time. Its antigen is unknown. The record has no base qualities; no much larger clone is one base away. Overall study results and their limits: Based on pairwise subsampling, the degree of clonotype sharing among donors was expected to be affected by sequencing depth. Because the study included a small number of donors, the genetic and exposure-history diversity represented was limited. When a handful of donors were compared, the shared fraction of clonotypes was about 5% for naive CD4, around 3.5% for naive CD8, about 2.5% for memory CD4, and less than 0.45% for memory CD8. Incomplete sequencing was indicated by rarefaction of sorted-subset datasets, despite the large sequencing depth. Higher generation probabilities were observed for clonotypes shared by all four sorted-subset donors than for non-shared clonotypes. Only blood was sampled, and tissue TCR repertoires likely differ from those in blood. Naive subsets generally had larger estimated clonotype richness than memory subsets did.

Using the deep immunoSEQ assay, TCR CDR3 regions were amplified from genomic DNA by multiplex PCR. Extracted genomic DNA from each cell subset was spread evenly across all wells of several immunoSEQ 96-well plates, with each plate serving as a replicate. For sorted subsets, about 200 ng genomic DNA, equal to 30,000 to 35,000 T cell genomes, was loaded into each replicate PCR. Purified libraries were quantified with a Qubit 3.0 fluorometer, sized on a Bioanalyzer 2100, and re-quantified with the KAPA Library Quantification kit. A separate single-read 150-cycle Illumina NextSeq 550 flow cell was used to sequence each immunoSEQ 96-well plate. Processing in the source paper ran as follows. The immunoSEQ output contained only junctional sequences without quality scores, so filtering could not match that applied to full-length reads. To assign V/J genes and CDR3, sequences were annotated using PyIR, a Python wrapper for IgBLAST v1.9, with IMGT germline references. Reads were filtered out if the reads had weak V/J assignments (E-value above 1e-6), no CDR3, stop codons, out-of-frame junctions, or ambiguous translated residues. A V3J clonotype was defined by an identical inferred V gene, J gene, and CDR3 amino acid sequence. To compute the percentage overlap between repertoires, the number of shared unique clonotypes was divided by the size of the smaller repertoire. Three approaches were used to assess repertoire richness: RTK rarefaction, the Chao1 estimator, and Recon v2.1 estimates of unobserved clonotypes. Generation probabilities for all TCRbeta clonotypes obtained by the gDNA method from a handful of donors were computed using OLGA. This is the immuneACCESS table as TCRdb keeps it, with only in-frame sequences that have V and J called. A part of the clones is gone; compared with another copy, unresolved V genes explain less than half, and the rest is unexplained. That table furnishes V, J and clone size, whereas the DNA furnished D and trimming. Across this sample there are around 2,000,000 clones, with just under 95% seen only once. The ten biggest clones cover 1.1% of the sample.

CD8 naive samples consisted of CD45RO-negative cells that were positively selected for CCR7, yielding a CD45RA+CCR7+ population without TemRA cells. Donors were healthy HIV-negative adults with no recently reported acute infections or vaccinations. Every donor was a Caucasian adult residing in Nashville, Tennessee, USA. After blood collection by leukapheresis, PBMCs were isolated using Ficoll-Histopaque density gradient centrifugation and then cryopreserved in the vapor phase of liquid nitrogen. Analytical flow cytometry was used to check the purity and quantity of every magnetically sorted T cell population. Each sorted fraction had its genomic DNA isolated and then quantified by UV absorbance on a Nanodrop 2000c. For CDR1 and CDR2, the germline V gene lists SGHAT and FQNNGV. The cysteine opens and the phenylalanine closes a CDR3 of 15 amino acids. This entry keeps only the CDR3 DNA: 45 bases, framed from base 1. V is clipped by 5 bases and J by 3 bases, and the sequence between their germline boundaries is 17 bases long.

The TCR originated in a man aged 18 to 35 in good health. Material: naive CD8+ T cells sorted from blood. The cell subset or site label on this specimen signifies: CD45RA+CCR7+. The rearrangement joined TRBV11-2 to TRBJ2-7; TRBD2 is a possible D gene, resting on 7 matching bases. The DNA sequence is as follows: TGTGCCAGCAGCACACCAGGGGAGGGGGACTACGAGCAGTACTTC. It is translated as CASSTPGEGDYEQYF. The variable domain in full, with residues beyond the CDR3 obtained from the reference TRBV11-2 and TRBJ2-7 genes, is EAGVAQSPRYKIIEKRQSVAFWCNPISGHATLYWYQQILGQGPKLLIQFQNNGVVDDSQLPKDRFSAERLKGVDSTLKIQPAKLEDSAVYLCASSTPGEGDYEQYFGPGTRLTVT.